This TCR beta chain is from a study of T cell repertoires in cytomegalovirus infection. Per germline, CDR1 SGHVS and CDR2 FNYEAQ. The length of the CDR3 is 17 residues. The V gene lost 5 bases and the J gene lost 5 bases, with 24 bases spanning the gap. Comments on this clonotype: The antigen remains unidentified.

Each CDR3 protein gets one entry after TCRdb re-called the reads with MiXCR. The repertoire holds 100,000 to 150,000 distinct CDR3 sequences, with around 32% as singletons. The sample here was CD8+ T cells from cultured PBMCs, taken from culture after CMV antigen stimulation. The chain uses TRBV7-6 and TRBJ2-5; D assignment may be TRBD1 or TRBD2 (5 bases each). This receptor was identified in a human donor in good health (CMV status not recorded). Some clones in this sample may be carry-over from other donors' samples. The CDR3 region is CASSPRVKGLPGETQYF. DNA of the CDR3: TGTGCCAGCAGCCCCAGAGTGAAGGGGCTCCCGGGGGAGACCCAGTACTTC.